Each of the 11 T cell receptor beta chains below was sequenced from the same sample in a study of Ad26.COV2.S vaccination and SARS-CoV-2 variants. Measured with immunoSEQ multiplex PCR; TCRdb has only the in-frame clones, and not every one. There are roughly 680,000 clones in the sample; around 89% occur only once, and nearly 1.5% lies in the top ten. The treatment was: approximately 18 received Ad26.COV2.S at low or high dose, single or two shots; 5 received placebo; per-sample allocation not given. Following the first vaccine or placebo injection, samples were taken on day 63. The sequencing used peripheral blood, collected in a trial of Ad26.COV2.S vaccine versus placebo. These receptors were taken from a person between 18 and 60 years old who received the Ad26.COV2.S COVID-19 vaccine or a placebo.

The chain couples TRBV18 to TRBJ1-6; D possibly corresponds to TRBD1 (6 bases). The germline V gene has CDR1 KGHSH and CDR2 LQKENI. V gave up 1 base and J gave up 7 bases, with 11 bases separating them. This CDR3 has 15 residues. In DNA, the CDR3 is TGTGCCAGCTCACCACAACAGGGTGGAAATTCACCCCTCCACTTT. Translation gives CASSPQQGGNSPLHF.

The CDR3 DNA reads as TGTGCCTGGAGTGTACTTAGGGGATTTTCCTACAATGAGCAGTTCTTC. It encodes CAWSVLRGFSYNEQFF. The gene calls are TRBV30 and TRBJ2-1; tentative D call: TRBD1 (5 bases). The germline V gene encodes CDR1 GTSNPN and CDR2 SVGIG (reference sequence). V was trimmed by 0 bases and J by 1 base, leaving 13 bases between them. The CDR3 is made up of 16 amino acids.

V is TRBV9 and J is TRBJ1-1; D gene unclear. Germline values: CDR1 SGDLS, CDR2 YYNGEE. Trimming took off 0 bases at V and 0 bases at J, with 6 bases between the two ends. The CDR3 runs 14 residues. The CDR3 protein is CASSVGAVNTEAFF. DNA of the CDR3: TGTGCCAGCAGCGTAGGGGCGGTGAACACTGAAGCTTTCTTT. The full variable domain, rest sourced from reference TRBV9 and TRBJ1-1, is DSGVTQTPKHLITATGQRVTLRCSPRSGDLSVYWYQQSLDQGLQFLIQYYNGEERAKGNILERFSAQQFPDLHSELNLSSLELGDSALYFCASSVGAVNTEAFFGQGTRLTVV.

V is TRBV18 and J is TRBJ2-7, with a tentative D call TRBD2 (5 bases). The CDR3 consists of 13 residues. V was shortened by 1 base and J by 4 bases, with 8 bases between the two germline ends. Per the germline V gene, CDR1 is KGHSH and CDR2 is LQKENI. The CDR3 spells CASSPLRGYEQYF. The CDR3, as DNA: TGTGCCAGCTCACCACTCCGGGGATACGAGCAGTACTTC.

V and J are TRBV18 and TRBJ1-5; possibly TRBD1 for D (5 bases). The V gene lost 5 bases and the J gene lost 5 bases, with 13 bases spanning the gap. This CDR3 spans 14 amino acids. Germline V gives CDR1 KGHSH, CDR2 LQKENI. This chain's CDR3 is CASSTGGRDQPQHF. The CDR3 DNA sequence: TGTGCCAGCTCAACGGGGGGTCGGGATCAGCCCCAGCATTTT.

The chain combines TRBV2 with TRBJ1-6; D remains ambiguous. Germline lookup yields CDR1 SNHLY and CDR2 FYNNEI. The CDR3 totals 13 residues. The V end lost 2 bases, the J end lost 7 bases, and 6 bases lay between the germline ends. This CDR3 reads CASSERGNSPLHF. In nucleotides, the CDR3 is TGTGCCAGCAGTGAAAGAGGGAATTCACCCCTCCACTTT.

The gene calls are TRBV7-9 and TRBJ2-1; 10 bases are a match to TRBD1. Unmatched junction bases numbered 18, after V lost 3 bases and J lost 7 bases. This CDR3 region has 19 residues. The germline CDR1 and CDR2 sequences are SEHNR and FQNEAQ (reference sequence). The CDR3 DNA reads TGTGCCAGCAGCTTCACCGGGACAGGGGATCAACTAGGGGGGAATGAGCAGTTCTTC. This encodes CASSFTGTGDQLGGNEQFF.

V usage is TRBV27 and J usage is TRBJ2-1; perhaps TRBD2 as D (6 bases). Germline lookup yields CDR1 MNHEY and CDR2 SMNVEV (reference sequence). V was clipped by 10 bases and J by 8 bases, with 24 bases between them. This CDR3 is built from 15 residues. The CDR3: CATSSWEAWPYEQFF. For the CDR3, the DNA is TGTGCCACGTCCTCGTGGGAGGCCTGGCCGTATGAGCAGTTCTTC.

This chain joins TRBV5-4 and TRBJ2-3; 10 bases agree with TRBD1. Germline V CDR1 and CDR2: SGHNT, YYREEE (reference sequence). This CDR3 is built from 14 residues. Unmatched junction bases numbered 5, after V lost 6 bases and J lost 4 bases. The CDR3 DNA reads as TGTGCCAGCACTGACAGGGGGCATGCAGATACGCAGTATTTT. It codes for CASTDRGHADTQYF. The entire variable domain, with the rest obtained from reference TRBV5-4 and TRBJ2-3, is as follows: ETGVTQSPTHLIKTRGQQVTLRCSSQSGHNTVSWYQQALGQGPQFIFQYYREEENGRGNFPPRFSGLQFPNYSSELNVNALELDDSALYLCASTDRGHADTQYFGPGTRLTVL.

The J gene is TRBJ2-1, the V gene TRBV27; D gene unclear. Germline CDR1 MNHEY, CDR2 SMNVEV (reference sequence). The CDR3 has 16 residues. Trimming cost V 3 bases and J 3 bases, with 15 bases left between them. The CDR3 region has the DNA TGTGCCAGCAGTTTCTACGGAAGGGCCCACTACAATGAGCAGTTCTTC. Translating gives CASSFYGRAHYNEQFF.

The V and J genes are TRBV18 and TRBJ2-7, with D maybe TRBD2 (6 bases). CDR1 KGHSH and CDR2 LQKENI come from the germline V gene. This CDR3 is built from 12 residues. The germline V and J ends were trimmed by 6 bases and 13 bases, with 19 bases remaining between them. CDR3 DNA sequence: TGTGCCAGCTCCCTGAACCCGGGGGAAGAATACTTC. It yields the protein CASSLNPGEEYF. Filled out from reference TRBV18 and TRBJ2-7, the complete variable domain reads NAGVMQNPRHLVRRRGQEARLRCSPMKGHSHVYWYRQLPEEGLKFMVYLQKENIIDESGMPKERFSAEFPKEGPSILRIQQVVRGDSAAYFCASSLNPGEEYFGPGTRLTVT.